This is a list of T cell receptor beta chains from one sample in a study of T cells in Graves' hyperthyroidism and ophthalmopathy. TCRdb analysed the multiplex PCR reads with MiXCR anew, one entry per CDR3 protein. The sample lists over 350,000 distinct CDR3 sequences; less than 20% were seen once. The material sequenced was blood. These TCRs come from a man between 18 and 29 years old with Graves' ophthalmopathy. The conserved cysteine and the conserved F or W are not part of the CDR3 here.

cdr3_aa j_call v_call
ASSPGQISYERY TRBJ2-7 TRBV6-2/TRBV6-3
ASTSAGMNTEAF TRBJ1-1 TRBV6-1
SARDLSGGTETQY TRBJ2-5 TRBV20-1
ASSLHPDRGAYEQY TRBJ2-7 TRBV5-6
ASSLGGGPGQETQY TRBJ2-5 TRBV7-2
SAVRTIQETQY TRBJ2-5 TRBV20-1
ASSPGRDTEAF TRBJ1-1 TRBV18
ASSPPGEITQY TRBJ2-3 TRBV11-2
ASSSPPGEGGPSNQPQH TRBJ1-5 TRBV28
ASSRRAGDSYEQY TRBJ2-7 TRBV11-3
ASSVDEGTEAF TRBJ1-1 TRBV2
ASSYPLRDSNNQPQH TRBJ1-5 TRBV6-2/TRBV6-3
ASSYEGAETQY TRBJ2-5 TRBV11-1
SAPDTYEQY TRBJ2-7 TRBV20-1
ASSQGHSYEQY TRBJ2-7 TRBV14
ASGDGGLVYEQY TRBJ2-7 TRBV27
ASSYSRGSHGYT TRBJ1-2 TRBV6-5
ASSQSPAQGVYNEQF TRBJ2-1 TRBV4-1
ASAQWGTSETEAF TRBJ1-1 TRBV6-1
ASSLGLRLLH TRBJ1-6 TRBV7-2
ASSFKGDDEKLF TRBJ1-4 TRBV5-1
ASSFLTAHSNQPQH TRBJ1-5 TRBV6-7
ASSSLQTREQY TRBJ2-7 TRBV6-1
AIRRQGASDQPQH TRBJ1-5 TRBV10-3
ASSLFGGSYEQY TRBJ2-7 TRBV27
ASSYDIRSYSSPLH TRBJ1-6 TRBV6-5
ASRPNTGELF TRBJ2-2 TRBV3-1
ASSAEGTGGNTIY TRBJ1-3 TRBV9
ASSPQGSGEQF TRBJ2-1 TRBV7-3
ASSTRGQGNQPQH TRBJ1-5 TRBV27
SGTGTRHGELF TRBJ2-2 TRBV29-1
ASGAAPEAF TRBJ1-1 TRBV7-9
ASSRQASNEKLF TRBJ1-4 TRBV7-6
ASSLGGNEKLF TRBJ1-4 TRBV12-3/TRBV12-4
ASQEPGGADIQY TRBJ2-4 TRBV6-2/TRBV6-3
ASSLDNGGYSSEAF TRBJ1-1 TRBV7-3
ASSTGIHNYGYT TRBJ1-2 TRBV12-3/TRBV12-4
ASSLRLAAYNEQF TRBJ2-1 TRBV10-2
ASSATDSNQPQH TRBJ1-5 TRBV7-8
ASSPHIAGYRDTQY TRBJ2-3 TRBV28
ASSSQQGSGEKLF TRBJ1-4 TRBV5-1
ASTGREGQPQH TRBJ1-5 TRBV6-2/TRBV6-3
SARDTRATNEKLF TRBJ1-4 TRBV20-1
ASTHTGKAKGEKLF TRBJ1-4 TRBV19
ASSQPAGGPSYNEQF TRBJ2-1 TRBV4-1
ASSSTGGGDEQF TRBJ2-1 TRBV6-1
ASSPIGHPNRSPSYEQY TRBJ2-7 TRBV7-9
ASSAASSYNSPLH TRBJ1-6 TRBV2
ASSGLTSGGNTGELF TRBJ2-2 TRBV9
ASRSLAGGPHEQF TRBJ2-1 TRBV6-1
ASSFATLSYEQY TRBJ2-7 TRBV7-9
ASSPAGVSTGTQY TRBJ2-3 TRBV7-3
ASSLRTVVTYEQY TRBJ2-7 TRBV4-1
SAEPGQAAYTEAF TRBJ1-1 TRBV20-1